This T cell receptor beta chain was documented in a study of Graves' ophthalmopathy and Graves' hyperthyroidism. RNA transcripts were the template, and TCR beta CDR3 regions were amplified from them. Second-round multiplex PCR came after a first-round RT-PCR that employed HTBI primers. TCRdb redid the calling of the multiplex PCR reads with MiXCR, one entry per CDR3 protein. The table has around 1,200,000 distinct CDR3 sequences, around a third seen once. Many counts were recorded for this clonotype. Uncontrolled infections, other autoimmune diseases, pregnancy or lactation barred patients from enrollment. Clinical symptoms and serum thyroxine were used for diagnosis; TRAb, thyroid ultrasound and orbital computed tomography were also relied on. The origin of this receptor is an adult man with Graves' hyperthyroidism. What was sequenced was peripheral blood or thyroid tissue (not recorded which).

The CDR3: CASSPEGSQSQETQYF. The CDR3 bases are TGCGCCAGCAGTCCGGAGGGCAGCCAGTCTCAAGAGACCCAGTACTTC. The chain carries TRBV5-1 and TRBJ2-5; a weak D match, TRBD2 (6 bases). This CDR3 is built from 16 residues. CDR1 SGHRS and CDR2 YFSETQ come from the germline V gene. V was pared by 5 bases and J by 2 bases, with 19 bases between.